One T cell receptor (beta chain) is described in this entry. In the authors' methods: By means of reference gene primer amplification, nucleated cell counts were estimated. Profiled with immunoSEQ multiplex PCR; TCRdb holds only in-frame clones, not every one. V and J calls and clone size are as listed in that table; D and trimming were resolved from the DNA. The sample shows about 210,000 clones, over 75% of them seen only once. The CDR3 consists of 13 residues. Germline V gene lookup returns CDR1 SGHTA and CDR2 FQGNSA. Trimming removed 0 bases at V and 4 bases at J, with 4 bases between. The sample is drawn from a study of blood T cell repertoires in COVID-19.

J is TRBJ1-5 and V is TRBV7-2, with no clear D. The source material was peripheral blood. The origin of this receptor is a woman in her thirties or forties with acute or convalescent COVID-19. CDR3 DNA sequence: TGTGCCAGCAGCTTAGCCCCTAATCAGCCCCAGCATTTT. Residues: CASSLAPNQPQHF.